What follows are 17 T cell receptor beta chains derived from one specimen sequenced in a study of siplizumab effects on memory and regulatory T cells. Assay used: immunoSEQ multiplex PCR; TCRdb lists only in-frame clones, some missing. The data show more than 85,000 clones, around nine tenths seen once. The sample was CD4+ T cells sorted from blood. The receptors stem from a human donor in good health.

CDR3 nucleotide sequence: TGTGCCAGCAGCCCACTACTAGCGGGAGGGCCGAGTAGCACAGATACGCAGTATTTT. Amino acid sequence: CASSPLLAGGPSSTDTQYF. The chain joins TRBV5-5 to TRBJ2-3, with TRBD2 matching 13 bases. Germline V gene data show CDR1 as SGHKS and CDR2 as YYEKEE (reference sequence). This CDR3 contains 19 residues. V dropped 4 bases and J dropped 0; count of bases not matched to a gene: 11. Full variable domain (remainder filled in from reference TRBV5-5 and TRBJ2-3): DAGVTQSPTHLIKTRGQQVTLRCSPISGHKSVSWYQQVLGQGPQFIFQYYEKEERGRGNFPDRFSARQFPNYSSELNVNALLLGDSALYLCASSPLLAGGPSSTDTQYFGPGTRLTVL.

The chain links TRBV18 to TRBJ2-1; 9 bases agree with TRBD1. The CDR3 runs 15 residues. Losses at the gene ends were 4 bases for V and 4 bases for J; bases not matched to a gene: 5. Germline V CDR1 and CDR2: KGHSH, LQKENI. The CDR3 DNA reads as TGTGCCAGCTCACGGGCGGGACAGGGATACAATGAGCAGTTCTTC. It is translated as CASSRAGQGYNEQFF.

This clone showed up just once. V and J are TRBV30 and TRBJ1-1; D not resolved. With 3 bases removed from V and 5 bases from J, the gap between germline ends came to 10 bases. The V gene's germline CDR1 is GTSNPN and CDR2 SVGIG (reference sequence). CDR3 length: 12 amino acids. CDR3 nucleotides: TGTGCCTGGAGCCAAGGATGGACTGAAGCTTTCTTT. This codes for CAWSQGWTEAFF.

This chain uses TRBV11-2 with TRBJ2-2, with TRBD2 matching over 7 bases. In germline, CDR1 is SGHAT, CDR2 FQNNGV. CDR3 size: 15 residues. Trimming at V came to 3 bases and at J to 7 bases, leaving 8 bases not matched to a gene. The CDR3 coding sequence is TGTGCCAGCAGCTTTGCGGCGGGAGTGATCGGGGAGCTGTTTTTT. It encodes CASSFAAGVIGELFF.

This clone came up a few times. This rearrangement joins TRBV28 to TRBJ1-2; D is unresolved. The CDR3 sequence is 12 residues long. V lost 7 bases and J lost 7, with 13 bases in between. Germline V gene lookup returns CDR1 MDHEN and CDR2 SYDVKM. The CDR3 loop reads CASNRGGRGYTF. DNA for the CDR3: TGTGCCAGCAATAGAGGAGGGCGTGGCTACACCTTC.

This clone was picked up one time. The chain is built from TRBV7-9 and TRBJ2-5; 12 bases agree with TRBD2. Trimming cost V 2 bases and J 5 bases; bases outside gene matches: 9. The CDR3 has 17 residues. Germline assignment: CDR1 SEHNR and CDR2 FQNEAQ (reference sequence). The CDR3 nucleotides read TGTGCCAGCAGCTTAAGGAGACTAGCGGGAGCCGGGGAGACCCAGTACTTC. This translates into CASSLRRLAGAGETQYF. The whole variable domain, filled in from reference TRBV7-9 and TRBJ2-5, reads DTGVSQNPRHKITKRGQNVTFRCDPISEHNRLYWYRQTLGQGPEFLTYFQNEAQLEKSRLLSDRFSAERPKGSFSTLEIQRTEQGDSAMYLCASSLRRLAGAGETQYFGPGTRLLVL.

This clone occurred once. The V gene is TRBV19, the J gene TRBJ2-5, with TRBD1 matching 9 bases. From germline, CDR1 is LNHDA and CDR2 SQIVND (reference sequence). Trimming removed 8 bases from V and 1 base from J; junction bases left unmatched: 5. CDR3 length: 14 amino acids. The CDR3 is CASRVQGAQETQYF. The CDR3 region has the DNA TGTGCCAGTCGCGTACAGGGGGCCCAAGAGACCCAGTACTTC.

This clone was detected only a few times. The chain couples TRBV7-8 to TRBJ1-5, with 8 positions matching TRBD1. Germline lookup yields CDR1 SGHVS and CDR2 FQNEAQ. The ends lost 5 bases at V and 5 bases at J; junction bases unmatched: 5. This CDR3 is 14 amino acids long. CDR3 residues: CASSPVTGDQPQHF. In DNA form, the CDR3 reads TGTGCCAGCAGCCCCGTGACAGGGGATCAGCCCCAGCATTTT.

There are a few counts of this clone. The V and J genes are TRBV6-1 and TRBJ2-6, with a tentative D call TRBD2 (5 bases). Germline V CDR1 and CDR2: MNHNS, SASEGT. V was trimmed by 1 base and J by 3 bases, leaving 10 bases between them. The CDR3 loop spans 16 amino acids. CDR3 region: CASSEVHSVGANVLTF. DNA of the CDR3: TGTGCCAGCAGTGAAGTACATAGCGTTGGGGCCAACGTCCTGACTTTC.

This sequence joins TRBV12-2 and TRBJ1-2. TRBV12-2 is deemed a pseudogene. The CDR3 has 15 residues. The CDR3 coding sequence is TGTGCAAGTCGCTTAGAAATGGCGATCCTCTATGGCTACACCTTC. This gives the protein CASRLEMAILYGYTF.

This sequence joins TRBV2 and TRBJ2-7; no clear D gene. This CDR3 is built from 16 residues. Germline V lookup: CDR1 SNHLY, CDR2 FYNNEI. V was cut by 7 bases and J by 6 bases, with 25 bases left in between. The CDR3 is CASIGIRGPLRAEQYF. CDR3 bases: TGTGCCAGCATCGGAATAAGAGGACCCCTCCGCGCCGAGCAGTACTTC.

V gene TRBV27 combines with J gene TRBJ1-2; a possible D gene is TRBD1 (5 bases). V lost 2 bases, J lost 6 bases, and 10 bases lay in between. This CDR3 is 13 amino acids long. CDR1 and CDR2 (germline): MNHEY, SMNVEV (reference sequence). The CDR3 sequence is CASSLQGRHGYTF. The CDR3 bases are TGTGCCAGCAGTTTACAGGGACGTCATGGCTACACCTTC.

The chain links TRBV2 to TRBJ1-1, with D perhaps matching TRBD1 (6 bases). The V gene lost 8 bases and the J gene lost 6 bases, with 13 bases spanning the gap. CDR1 is SNHLY, CDR2 FYNNEI, per germline. This CDR3 spans 12 amino acids. CDR3 DNA: TGTGCCAGCGGGCAAAACAGGGCTGAAGCTTTCTTT. It translates to CASGQNRAEAFF.

In DNA form, the CDR3 reads TGCGCCAGCAGCTTGGTCGTCAGGTCGAACGAGCAGTACTTC. Translation: CASSLVVRSNEQYF. V and J are TRBV5-1 and TRBJ2-7; D ambiguous. Per germline, CDR1 SGHRS and CDR2 YFSETQ. With 0 bases removed from V and 5 bases from J, the gap between germline ends came to 12 bases. This CDR3 is built from 14 residues. Full variable domain (remainder filled in from reference TRBV5-1 and TRBJ2-7): KAGVTQTPRYLIKTRGQQVTLSCSPISGHRSVSWYQQTPGQGLQFLFEYFSETQRNKGNFPGRFSGRQFSNSRSEMNVSTLELGDSALYLCASSLVVRSNEQYFGPGTRLTVT.

The chain couples TRBV9 to TRBJ2-1, with D possibly being TRBD2 (5 bases). Germline values: CDR1 SGDLS, CDR2 YYNGEE. The CDR3 has 15 residues. The V end was cut by 0 bases, the J end by 9 bases, with 16 bases between. CDR3 loop: CASSVALTMAGEQFF. CDR3 in DNA: TGTGCCAGCAGCGTAGCCTTGACCATGGCGGGTGAGCAGTTCTTC.

In DNA form, the CDR3 reads TGTGCCAGCAGCTTGAAGAAACAGCGGGAGGGGGGTGAGCAGTTCTTC. It yields the protein CASSLKKQREGGEQFF. The V gene is TRBV12-1, the J gene TRBJ2-1; the table's TRBD2 call for D was not verified on the DNA. TRBV12-1 is listed as a pseudogene. The CDR3 is made up of 16 amino acids.

This clone was observed a few times. The chain links TRBV6-5 to TRBJ1-5; D remains unclear. Trimming removed 0 bases at V and 6 bases at J, with 12 bases between. This CDR3 contains 15 residues. CDR1 is MNHEY and CDR2 is SVGAGI in the germline V gene. The DNA of the CDR3 is TGTGCCAGCAGTTACTCGGTAGGGAACGGTCAGCCCCAGCATTTT. It yields the protein CASSYSVGNGQPQHF.